The 18 T cell receptor beta chains presented below share a single source sample, sequenced in a study of cytomegalovirus exposure and HLA in healthy donors. The PCR contained 60 Vbeta and 13 Jbeta primers. The data were produced by immunoSEQ multiplex PCR, yet TCRdb's version contains in-frame clones alone and is incomplete. The table lists 95,000 to 130,000 clones, 79% of them singletons. The sequencing input was PBMCs. The source is a man between 25 and 39 years old in good health and CMV-seropositive.

CDR3 region: CASSTESYNSPLHF. The CDR3 coding sequence is TGTGCCAGCAGTACTGAGTCCTATAATTCACCCCTCCACTTT. V gene TRBV7-9 combines with J gene TRBJ1-6; D remains unclear. Germline CDR1 and CDR2: SEHNR and FQNEAQ (reference sequence). The V gene lost 6 bases and the J gene lost 1 base, with 7 bases spanning the gap. CDR3 length: 14 residues.

This sequence joins TRBV27 and TRBJ2-4, with 8 bases lining up with TRBD1. With V trimmed by 7 bases and J by 0 bases, 5 bases remained unmatched. Germline V lookup: CDR1 MNHEY, CDR2 SMNVEV (reference sequence). This CDR3 spans 15 amino acids. CDR3 in amino acids: CASKPQGAAKNIQYF. In DNA, the CDR3 is TGTGCCAGCAAACCGCAGGGGGCAGCCAAAAACATTCAGTACTTC.

The chain is built from TRBV4-3 and TRBJ1-6, with D hard to call. The germline CDR1 and CDR2 sequences are LGHNA and YSLEER. This CDR3 is 19 amino acids long. Between the trimmed V and J ends, which lost 0 bases and 2 bases, there was a span of 17 bases. Written as DNA, the CDR3 is TGCGCCAGCAGCCAAGATCATTGGGCAGCTTTCCCCTATAATTCACCCCTCCACTTT. This codes for CASSQDHWAAFPYNSPLHF.

The CDR3 sequence: CASSGDRGYGYTF. The CDR3 DNA reads as TGTGCCAGCAGTGGGGACAGGGGATATGGCTACACCTTC. V gene TRBV27 combines with J gene TRBJ1-2; 10 positions match TRBD1. This CDR3 has 13 residues. The V gene's germline CDR1 is MNHEY and CDR2 SMNVEV (reference sequence). V dropped 5 bases and J dropped 5; count of bases not matched to a gene: 2.

The CDR3 DNA reads TGTGCCAGCAGCTTAGCCCGCTCTGGGGCCAACGTCCTGACTTTC. It codes for CASSLARSGANVLTF. V is TRBV7-2 and J is TRBJ2-6; D unresolved. This CDR3 spans 15 amino acids. With 0 bases removed from V and 0 bases from J, the gap between germline ends came to 3 bases. Germline V gene data show CDR1 as SGHTA and CDR2 as FQGNSA.

This chain uses TRBV4-3 with TRBJ1-6; tentatively, D is TRBD1 (6 bases). Trimming shortened V by 4 bases and J by 3 bases, and 10 bases separated the two germline ends. The CDR3 is 15 amino acids. The germline V gene has CDR1 LGHNA and CDR2 YSLEER. The CDR3 loop is CASSLQGGYNSPLHF. The CDR3 DNA is TGCGCCAGCAGCCTACAAGGGGGCTATAATTCACCCCTCCACTTT.

This clone showed up just once. The chain combines TRBV4-2 with TRBJ1-2; D remains ambiguous. V lost 4 bases to trimming and J lost 2 bases, with 14 bases between them. The CDR3 has 15 residues. Per the germline V gene, CDR1 is LGHNA and CDR2 is YNFKEQ. CDR3 residues: CASSPDGSGNYGYTF. CDR3 sequence (DNA): TGTGCCAGCAGCCCCGACGGATCAGGCAACTATGGCTACACCTTC.

This chain uses TRBV28 with TRBJ2-6, with D unclear. The germline CDR1 and CDR2 sequences are MDHEN and SYDVKM. The length of the CDR3 is 15 residues. Between the trimmed V and J ends, which lost 6 bases and 3 bases, there was a span of 12 bases. CDR3 sequence: CASSSRSVGANVLTF. DNA of the CDR3: TGTGCCAGCAGCTCGAGGTCCGTTGGGGCCAACGTCCTGACTTTC. The full variable domain, with the rest looked up from reference TRBV28 and TRBJ2-6, is DVKVTQSSRYLVKRTGEKVFLECVQDMDHENMFWYRQDPGLGLRLIYFSYDVKMKEKGDIPEGYSVSREKKERFSLILESASTNQTSMYLCASSSRSVGANVLTFGAGSRLTVL.

The chain uses TRBV5-1 and TRBJ1-4; D call uncertain. Germline V CDR1 and CDR2: SGHRS, YFSETQ. This CDR3 contains 17 residues. Trimming removed 0 bases at V and 2 bases at J, with 14 bases between. CDR3 sequence reads: CASSLVAADTTNEKLFF. The DNA of the CDR3 is TGCGCCAGCAGCTTGGTGGCCGCCGACACTACTAATGAAAAACTGTTTTTT.

The chain joins TRBV28 to TRBJ2-7, with a weak D call TRBD1 (5 bases). The V gene lost 2 bases and the J gene lost 0 bases, with 11 bases spanning the gap. The germline V gene encodes CDR1 MDHEN and CDR2 SYDVKM. The CDR3 spans 15 residues. CDR3 nucleotide sequence: TGTGCCAGCAGTTTAGGGGCCAGTAGCTCCTACGAGCAGTACTTC. Its translation: CASSLGASSSYEQYF.

This clone occurred once. The chain is built from TRBV7-2 and TRBJ2-3, with unresolved D. The CDR3 is made up of 12 amino acids. V gave up 4 bases and J gave up 6 bases, with 8 bases separating them. Germline assignment: CDR1 SGHTA and CDR2 FQGNSA. The chain's CDR3 is CASSSRYDTQYF. The DNA for the CDR3 is TGTGCCAGCAGCTCGCGATACGATACGCAGTATTTT.

In DNA, the CDR3 is TGTGCAAGTCGCTTAGCCTCAGTTTGCACAGATACGCAGTATTTT. It translates to CASRLASVCTDTQYF. The genes are TRBV12-2 and TRBJ2-3; TRBD1, as called in the table, went unchecked against the DNA. TRBV12-2 is described as a pseudogene. CDR3 length equals 15 residues.

CDR3 loop: CASSQDSGGRADEQFF. For the CDR3, the DNA is TGCGCCAGCAGCCAAGATAGCGGGGGGCGGGCCGATGAGCAGTTCTTC. The chain links TRBV4-3 to TRBJ2-1; 10 bases map to TRBD2. There are 16 residues in the CDR3. J was trimmed by 8 bases and V by 0 bases; bases with no gene match: 7. CDR1 and CDR2 (germline): LGHNA, YSLEER.

This chain joins TRBV10-3 and TRBJ1-6; TRBD1 matches 8 bases. After removal of 10 bases from V and 6 bases from J, the junction contained 8 bases not matched to a gene. The CDR3 covers 14 residues. The germline V gene encodes CDR1 ENHRY and CDR2 SYGVKD. The DNA of the CDR3 is TGTGCCACCTTTTATGGACAGGGTAATTCACCCCTCCACTTT. Its protein is CATFYGQGNSPLHF.

V is TRBV27 and J is TRBJ1-1, with 8 bases aligning to TRBD1. CDR3 length: 13 residues. Germline V gene lookup returns CDR1 MNHEY and CDR2 SMNVEV (reference sequence). Trimming took 10 bases from V and 4 from J; bases not matched to a gene: 8. The CDR3 reads CATGQGAGTEAFF. The CDR3 DNA reads as TGTGCCACCGGGCAGGGGGCAGGCACTGAAGCTTTCTTT.

This clone was recorded only once. The chain combines TRBV6-5 with TRBJ1-4; D is possibly TRBD1 (6 bases). V was clipped by 6 bases and J by 3 bases, with 14 bases between them. This CDR3 is 15 amino acids long. The V gene's germline CDR1 is MNHEY and CDR2 SVGAGI. CDR3 in amino acids: CASRDTGWPNEKLFF. CDR3 nucleotides: TGTGCCAGCAGAGATACAGGGTGGCCTAATGAAAAACTGTTTTTT.

Comment on this clone: Sequence at one end of the junction differs from germline and may be a read error. The sample contains more than one DNA sequence encoding this CDR3. The chain is built from TRBV28 and TRBJ2-5, with TRBD2 as a possible D gene (5 bases). CDR1 and CDR2 from the germline V gene are MDHEN and SYDVKM. This CDR3 is 14 amino acids long. CDR3 nucleotide sequence: TGTGCTAGCAGTACCCAGGAGGTTCAAGAGACCCAGTACTTC. Protein: CASSTQEVQETQYF.

The chain is built from TRBV11-2 and TRBJ2-5; the D gene is possibly TRBD1 (5 bases). Trimming pared 5 bases from V and 3 bases from J, leaving 10 bases between. The CDR3 spans 13 residues. CDR1 and CDR2 from the germline V gene are SGHAT and FQNNGV. CDR3 DNA sequence: TGTGCCAGCAGCGTGACAGTAAAAGAGACCCAGTACTTC. Translated: CASSVTVKETQYF.